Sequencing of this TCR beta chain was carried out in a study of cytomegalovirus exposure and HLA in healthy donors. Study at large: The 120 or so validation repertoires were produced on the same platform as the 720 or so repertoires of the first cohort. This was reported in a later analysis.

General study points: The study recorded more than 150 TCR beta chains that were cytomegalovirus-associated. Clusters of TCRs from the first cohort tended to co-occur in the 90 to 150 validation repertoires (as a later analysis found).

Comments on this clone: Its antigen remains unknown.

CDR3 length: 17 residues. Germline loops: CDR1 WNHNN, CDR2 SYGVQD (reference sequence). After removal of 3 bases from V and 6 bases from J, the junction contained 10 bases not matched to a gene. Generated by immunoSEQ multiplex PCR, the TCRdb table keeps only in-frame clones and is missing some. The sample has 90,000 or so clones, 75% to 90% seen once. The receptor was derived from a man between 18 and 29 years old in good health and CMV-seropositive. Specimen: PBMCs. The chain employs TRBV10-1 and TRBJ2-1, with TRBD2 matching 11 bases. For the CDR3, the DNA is TGCGCCAGCAGTGAAGACTTAGCGGGAGGGCCGGTCAATGAGCAGTTCTTC. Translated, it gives CASSEDLAGGPVNEQFF.